Listed here are 26 T cell receptor beta chains from one sample, sequenced in a study of PD-1 blockade in classical Hodgkin lymphoma (dated by TCRdb to between 2020 and 2021). The time point label of this sample denotes: cycle 2 day 1 (C2D1) of nivolumab. Every trial patient had relapsed after autologous stem cell transplantation, and cohorts A, B and C differed in prior brentuximab vedotin exposure. The method was the immunoSEQ multiplex PCR assay. In its TCRdb copy, this immuneACCESS table keeps in-frame sequences only and misses some clones. Where compared with another copy, unresolved V genes explain less than half of these, and the others have no known cause. Across this sample there are 50,000 to 65,000 clones, with 85% to 95% seen only once. More than 9% of the sample belongs to the ten largest clones. Here the sequenced sample was peripheral blood mononuclear cells (PBMCs), taken before the second cycle of nivolumab. These receptor sequences come from a human donor with classical Hodgkin lymphoma.

The V call is TRBV30, the J call TRBJ2-3; tentative D call: TRBD2 (6 bases). In germline, CDR1 is GTSNPN, CDR2 SVGIG (reference sequence). This CDR3 is built from 16 residues. V gave up 3 bases and J gave up 10 bases, with 26 bases separating them. CDR3 nucleotide sequence: TGTGCCTGGAGCTCTCCCCTGGGACTCTCAGGAAGTGCGCAGTATTTT. Translation: CAWSSPLGLSGSAQYF.

The rearrangement uses TRBV29-1 and TRBJ1-3; D gene ambiguous. This CDR3 region has 16 residues. The germline V gene has CDR1 SQVTM and CDR2 ANQGSEA. V was shortened by 0 bases and J by 3 bases, with 15 bases between the two germline ends. CDR3 loop: CSVEEKNMAIGNTIYF. The CDR3 DNA reads TGCAGCGTTGAAGAGAAAAACATGGCAATTGGAAACACCATATATTTT.

The rearrangement uses TRBV7-9 and TRBJ2-7; 8 nucleotides align to TRBD1. Germline V CDR1 and CDR2: SEHNR, FQNEAQ (reference sequence). This CDR3 has 16 residues. Germline trimming cut 1 base from V and 6 bases from J; bases unmatched to any gene: 11. The CDR3 bases are TGTGCCAGCAGCTTAGAGACACAGGGGGGATTCCGCGAGCAGTACTTC. Encoded protein: CASSLETQGGFREQYF.

The chain joins TRBV19 to TRBJ1-5; D remains unclear. Trimming cost V 7 bases and J 2 bases, with 12 bases left between them. Germline loops: CDR1 LNHDA, CDR2 SQIVND (reference sequence). The CDR3 covers 14 residues. The CDR3 region is CASKDKAGNQPQHF. The CDR3 DNA follows: TGTGCCAGTAAAGATAAAGCGGGCAATCAGCCCCAGCATTTT.

This clone has just one count. This chain joins TRBV5-4 and TRBJ2-5; maybe TRBD1 (6 bases). V shed 0 bases and J shed 3 bases, with 12 bases lying between them. Germline V gives CDR1 SGHNT, CDR2 YYREEE (reference sequence). CDR3 length: 15 residues. The chain's CDR3 is CASSLAGASKETQYF. The CDR3 DNA follows: TGTGCCAGCAGCTTGGCAGGGGCGTCAAAAGAGACCCAGTACTTC. Filled out from reference TRBV5-4 and TRBJ2-5, the complete variable domain reads ETGVTQSPTHLIKTRGQQVTLRCSSQSGHNTVSWYQQALGQGPQFIFQYYREEENGRGNFPPRFSGLQFPNYSSELNVNALELDDSALYLCASSLAGASKETQYFGPGTRLLVL.

The V and J genes are TRBV19 and TRBJ2-7; D gene uncertain. The CDR3 contains 13 residues. Trimming stripped 4 bases from V and 5 bases from J, with 12 bases between. Per the germline V gene, CDR1 is LNHDA and CDR2 is SQIVND (reference sequence). The CDR3 DNA reads TGTGCCAGTAGTAGGTCGACACCTAACGAGCAGTACTTC. Its translation is CASSRSTPNEQYF.

V and J are TRBV5-8 and TRBJ1-2; 8 bases are shared with TRBD1. The germline CDR1 and CDR2 sequences are SGHTS and YDEGEE. The CDR3 spans 15 residues. V lost 2 bases, J lost 4 bases, and 7 bases stayed unmatched. CDR3 in amino acids: CASSLGTGHFYGYTF. The DNA of the CDR3 is TGTGCCAGCAGCTTAGGGACAGGCCATTTCTATGGCTACACCTTC.

This clone appeared a few times. CDR3 in DNA: TGTGCCAGCAGTTTGATGGCGGGGACTGAAGCTTTCTTT. It specifies CASSLMAGTEAFF. The chain recombines TRBV28 with TRBJ1-1, with D unclear. CDR1 and CDR2 from the germline V gene are MDHEN and SYDVKM. The CDR3 has 13 residues. Trimming stripped 3 bases from V and 5 bases from J, with 10 bases between.

The J gene is TRBJ2-3, the V gene TRBV7-9; D unclear. Trimming stripped 4 bases from V and 4 bases from J, with 6 bases between. The CDR3 length is 12 residues. Germline V gene data show CDR1 as SEHNR and CDR2 as FQNEAQ (reference sequence). CDR3: CASSSIPDTQYF. The CDR3 bases are TGTGCCAGCAGCTCTATCCCAGATACGCAGTATTTT.

V is TRBV27 and J is TRBJ2-1; D may match TRBD1 or TRBD2 (5 bases each). The germline V gene has CDR1 MNHEY and CDR2 SMNVEV (reference sequence). V dropped 9 bases and J dropped 2 bases, with 14 bases sitting between them. The CDR3 loop spans 14 amino acids. The DNA of the CDR3 is TGTGCCAGTACCTCGGGGACGACCTACAATGAGCAGTTCTTC. This translates into CASTSGTTYNEQFF.

The V gene is TRBV14, the J gene TRBJ2-4; perhaps TRBD2 as D (5 bases). CDR1 is SGHDN, CDR2 FVKESK, per germline. Between the trimmed V and J ends, which lost 1 base and 0 bases, there was a span of 10 bases. The CDR3 consists of 16 residues. Written as DNA, the CDR3 is TGTGCCAGCAGCCAAGTTGCCGGACTAGCCAAAAACATTCAGTACTTC. Amino acids: CASSQVAGLAKNIQYF.

V and J are TRBV12-5 and TRBJ1-1; D not resolved. Trimming left V 5 bases short and J 7 bases short, with 17 bases between. CDR3 length: 14 amino acids. The germline CDR1 and CDR2 sequences are LGHNT and FRNRAP. The CDR3 here is CASGGPWGLIEAFF. The CDR3 nucleotides are TGTGCTAGTGGTGGGCCGTGGGGTTTAATTGAAGCTTTCTTT.

The chain combines TRBV7-2 with TRBJ2-3, with no clear D. This CDR3 spans 14 amino acids. Per the germline V gene, CDR1 is SGHTA and CDR2 is FQGNSA. V shed 1 base and J shed 0 bases, with 5 bases lying between them. The CDR3 spells CASSLVVSTDTQYF. In nucleotides, the CDR3 is TGTGCCAGCAGCTTAGTGGTTAGCACAGATACGCAGTATTTT.

V usage is TRBV6-4 and J usage is TRBJ2-7, with D maybe TRBD1 (5 bases). Germline V gene data show CDR1 as MRHNA and CDR2 as SNTAGT. V lost 5 bases to trimming and J lost 1 base, with 21 bases between them. The CDR3 is 17 residues long. The CDR3 reads CASSFSTARTPSYEQYF. CDR3 nucleotides: TGTGCCAGCAGTTTCTCTACCGCGAGGACACCTTCCTACGAGCAGTACTTC.

CDR3 loop: CASSRSSGSRFNTDTQYF. The CDR3 DNA is TGCGCCAGCAGCCGCAGTAGCGGGAGTAGATTTAACACAGATACGCAGTATTTT. The gene calls are TRBV4-3 and TRBJ2-3; 9 bases are a match to TRBD2. The CDR3 is made up of 18 amino acids. Unmatched junction bases numbered 13, after V lost 4 bases and J lost 2 bases. CDR1 and CDR2 from the germline V gene are LGHNA and YSLEER.

The V gene is TRBV4-3, the J gene TRBJ2-3; a weak D match, TRBD2 (5 bases). In germline, CDR1 is LGHNA, CDR2 YSLEER. The CDR3 has 18 amino acids. The V end lost 1 base, the J end lost 2 bases, and 19 bases lay between the germline ends. CDR3 DNA: TGCGCCAGCAGCCAAGGGCCACTAGACGTCGAGTACACAGATACGCAGTATTTT. Translating it yields CASSQGPLDVEYTDTQYF.

The gene calls are TRBV5-1 and TRBJ2-7; the match to TRBD1 covers 11 bases. The germline V gene encodes CDR1 SGHRS and CDR2 YFSETQ. J gave up 1 base and V 5 bases, and 5 bases lay outside the gene matches. The CDR3 extends over 15 amino acids. As DNA, the CDR3 is TGCGCCAGCAGGGTCGGGACAGGGGGTTCCTACGAGCAGTACTTC. Its protein is CASRVGTGGSYEQYF.

The V and J genes are TRBV6-5 and TRBJ2-1, with D maybe TRBD2 (6 bases). V was cut by 4 bases and J by 10 bases, with 20 bases left in between. This CDR3 spans 15 amino acids. Germline CDR1 MNHEY, CDR2 SVGAGI. The CDR3: CASSSVPGLFSEQFF. CDR3 DNA sequence: TGTGCCAGCAGTTCCGTCCCGGGACTTTTTTCCGAGCAGTTCTTC.

The CDR3 nucleotides are TGTGCCAGCAGCCGAGAAGGGAACGAAAAACTGTTTTTT. Its translation is CASSREGNEKLFF. The V gene is TRBV5-5, the J gene TRBJ1-4; D gene ambiguous. Germline V gene sequence: CDR1 SGHKS, CDR2 YYEKEE (reference sequence). V lost 4 bases, J lost 8 bases, and 12 bases lay in between. The CDR3 is 13 residues long.

The chain is built from TRBV5-1 and TRBJ2-1, with a tentative D call TRBD2 (6 bases). Trimming shortened V by 0 bases and J by 7 bases, and 11 bases separated the two germline ends. Looked up from germline, CDR1 is SGHRS and CDR2 is YFSETQ. This CDR3 is built from 14 residues. In DNA, the CDR3 is TGCGCCAGCAGCTTGGGGACCGGGGGAAATGAGCAGTTCTTC. Translating it yields CASSLGTGGNEQFF.

This clone was seen just once. This chain's CDR3 is CASSFVGEVRNEQFF. CDR3 coding DNA: TGTGCCAGCAGTTTTGTGGGAGAGGTTCGGAATGAGCAGTTCTTC. The chain recombines TRBV27 with TRBJ2-1; weak D call: TRBD2 (5 bases). Germline V CDR1 and CDR2: MNHEY, SMNVEV (reference sequence). The CDR3 consists of 15 residues. With 3 bases removed from V and 7 bases from J, the gap between germline ends came to 16 bases.

This clone was picked up one time. The chain carries TRBV7-6 and TRBJ2-7; TRBD2 matches at 7 bases. V was clipped by 1 base and J by 6 bases; unmatched bases: 3. This CDR3 has 13 amino acids. Per the germline V gene, CDR1 is SGHVS and CDR2 is FNYEAQ. CDR3: CASSLGTRGEQYF. The CDR3 DNA reads as TGTGCCAGCAGCTTAGGGACTAGGGGCGAGCAGTACTTC.

V gene TRBV6-5 combines with J gene TRBJ2-3; no clear D gene. Germline CDR1 MNHEY, CDR2 SVGAGI. The length of the CDR3 is 13 residues. The V end was cut by 3 bases, the J end by 8 bases, with 12 bases between. The CDR3 spells CASSYLGPGTQYF. The DNA for the CDR3 is TGTGCCAGCAGTTATCTTGGCCCTGGTACGCAGTATTTT.

V and J are TRBV19 and TRBJ1-2; the match to TRBD1 covers 8 bases. CDR1 is LNHDA, CDR2 SQIVND, per germline (reference sequence). The ends lost 5 bases at V and 4 bases at J; junction bases unmatched: 9. The CDR3 totals 15 residues. DNA of the CDR3: TGTGCCAGTAGTTTCCCCCGGGACAGGTCCTATGGCTACACCTTC. Translated, it gives CASSFPRDRSYGYTF.

This chain connects TRBV7-2 to TRBJ2-1, with TRBD2 matching over 14 bases. Trimming cost V 5 bases and J 8 bases; bases outside gene matches: 5. Germline V gene sequence: CDR1 SGHTA, CDR2 FQGNSA. CDR3 length: 15 amino acids. The CDR3 here is CASSPGLAGVYEQFF. The DNA for the CDR3 is TGTGCCAGCAGCCCGGGACTAGCGGGAGTGTATGAGCAGTTCTTC.

This chain uses TRBV7-2 with TRBJ2-3; D gene ambiguous. Per the germline V gene, CDR1 is SGHTA and CDR2 is FQGNSA. This CDR3 has 14 residues. V was trimmed by 5 bases and J by 0 bases, leaving 9 bases between them. The CDR3 reads CASSLWPSTDTQYF. Written as DNA, the CDR3 is TGTGCCAGCAGCCTATGGCCTAGCACAGATACGCAGTATTTT.